This note documents a single T cell receptor beta chain sequence. TCRdb's copy holds only in-frame clones and misses some; the assay was immunoSEQ multiplex PCR. Of approximately 220,000 clones listed, approximately 83% are singletons. This CDR3 comprises 14 residues. The germline V gene encodes CDR1 WSHSY and CDR2 SAAADI. J was trimmed by 0 bases and V by 5 bases; bases with no gene match: 3. The sample comes from a study of blood T cell repertoires in COVID-19. The study recruited people aged roughly 18 to 100 years across about 25 US areas. Sample: PBMCs or T cells enriched from blood (not recorded which). This receptor was obtained from a woman between 40 and 50 years old with acute COVID-19. The chain has TRBV10-2 and TRBJ2-7; 8 bases line up with TRBD2. In DNA form, the CDR3 reads TGCGCCAGCAGTCCCGGGACTAGCTCCTACGAGCAGTACTTC. This sequence encodes CASSPGTSSYEQYF.